Sequencing of this T cell receptor (beta chain) was carried out in a study of T cells in Graves' hyperthyroidism and ophthalmopathy. The TCR beta CDR3 regions underwent amplification using RNA transcripts as the source. In the first-round RT-PCR of the TCR CDR3, the HTBI primer set was used. TCRdb ran MiXCR on the multiplex PCR reads and lists one entry per CDR3 protein. The table records 550,000 to 650,000 distinct CDR3 sequences, 14% of them present only once. V was shortened by 0 bases and J by 4 bases, with 15 bases between the two germline ends. CDR1 is MNHNY and CDR2 is SVGAGI in the germline V gene (reference sequence). This CDR3 comprises 16 residues. This clonotype was seen ten or more times.

Sample: blood. The chain carries TRBV6-6 and TRBJ1-2; a possible D gene is TRBD1 (6 bases). The sequence derives from a woman aged 40 to 55 with Graves' hyperthyroidism. The DNA of the CDR3 is TGTGCCAGCAGTTACTCTACAGGGTCGTATACCTATGGCTACACCTTC. It is translated as CASSYSTGSYTYGYTF.